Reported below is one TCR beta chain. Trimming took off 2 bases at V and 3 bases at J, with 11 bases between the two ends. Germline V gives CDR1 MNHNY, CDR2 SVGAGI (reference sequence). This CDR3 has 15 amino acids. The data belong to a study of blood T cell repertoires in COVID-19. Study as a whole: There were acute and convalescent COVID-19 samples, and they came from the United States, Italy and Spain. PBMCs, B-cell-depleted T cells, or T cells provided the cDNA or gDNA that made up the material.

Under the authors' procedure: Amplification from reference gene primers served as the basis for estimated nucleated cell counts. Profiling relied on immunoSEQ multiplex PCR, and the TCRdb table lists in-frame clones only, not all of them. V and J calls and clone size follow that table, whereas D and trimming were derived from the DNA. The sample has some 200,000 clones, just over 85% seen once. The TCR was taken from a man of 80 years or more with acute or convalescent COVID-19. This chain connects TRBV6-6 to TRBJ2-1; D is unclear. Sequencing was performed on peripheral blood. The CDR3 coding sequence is TGTGCCAGCAGTTACCCCCCACCCGGCTACAATGAGCAGTTCTTC. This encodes CASSYPPPGYNEQFF.